This record covers a single T cell receptor beta chain. Antigen specificity is unknown. Trimming stripped 4 bases from V and 4 bases from J, with 20 bases between. Germline CDR1 SGHAT, CDR2 FQDESV (reference sequence). CDR3 length: 17 residues. The authors made TCR beta cDNA from roughly 480 ng total RNA with a constant-region primer. Libraries covering TCR beta were generated through three nested multiplex PCR rounds (using a slightly modified ARM-PCR). With TRBV1-TRBV30 forward primers and a C-beta reverse primer, the first two PCR rounds were run for around 10 cycles each. One entry per CDR3 protein results from TCRdb running MiXCR on the multiplex PCR reads. This sample has just over 300,000 distinct CDR3 sequences, with 50% to 75% found just once. This entry comes from a study of tumor-infiltrating lymphocytes in primary liver carcinoma. Study-level background: Samples produced roughly 3.65 to 7.5 million productive TCRbeta reads, comparable across tissue types.

For blood RNA, unsorted whole blood served as the source, and germline DNA was extracted too. The patients lived with chronic HBV infection and had not yet received any treatment. Study findings and constraints: Unsorted bulk sampling ruled out any CD4+ versus CD8+ repertoire comparison.

This chain uses TRBV11-1 with TRBJ1-3; D not certain. This clonotype was obtained from a woman aged 25-40 years with primary liver carcinoma and hepatitis B virus infection. The sample consisted of peripheral blood. The CDR3 DNA sequence: TGTGCCAGCAGCTACGAGCCAATCCGTCCATCAGGAAACACCATATATTTT. Amino acids: CASSYEPIRPSGNTIYF.